The clone carrying this T cell receptor (beta chain) was counted between two and nine times. Donors ranged from about 6 to 90 years old and were healthy Caucasians in Russia. Isolated per sample were at least 6 million PBMCs. Extracted total RNA amounted to at least 5.5 micrograms for each sample. A J-beta primer mix and a sample-barcoded 5' primer were used in a second PCR of about 7 to 12 cycles. Sequencing recovered at least 2.5 million CDR3-containing paired-end reads from each sample. Each CDR3 protein is one row after TCRdb ran MiXCR on the 5' RACE reads. The sample lists about 1.5 million distinct CDR3 sequences; roughly 43% were seen once. CDR3 length: 16 amino acids. Trimming cost V 1 base and J 7 bases, with 17 bases left between them. Germline V gene sequence: CDR1 SEHNR, CDR2 FQNEAQ (reference sequence). This sample was included in a study of blood T cells in healthy people across ages.

The sample consisted of blood. The rearrangement links TRBV7-9 to TRBJ2-1; D uncertain. The receptor comes from a woman aged 18-35 years in good health. The CDR3 DNA reads as TGTGCCAGCAGCTTAGTGGGGATCCCAACCGGGAATGAGCAGTTCTTC. This encodes CASSLVGIPTGNEQFF.